This TCR beta chain was documented in a study of blood T cell repertoires in COVID-19. Study as a whole: T cells, B-cell-depleted T cells, or PBMCs provided the cDNA or gDNA that served as material.

Looked up from germline, CDR1 is SGHKS and CDR2 is YYEKEE (reference sequence). The CDR3 length is 15 residues. V lost 5 bases and J lost 2; bases outside the gene matches: 7. Only in-frame clones appear in the TCRdb table, and some are missing; sequencing was by immunoSEQ multiplex PCR. This table holds hundreds of thousands of clones, nearly 85% found once. The V call is TRBV5-5, the J call TRBJ1-2; 9 bases are shared with TRBD1. The clonotype was recovered from a woman in her twenties or thirties with COVID-19, enrolled during active disease. The sequenced sample was peripheral blood. The CDR3 nucleotides read TGTGCCAGCAGAGAAAACAGGGGGCTCAACTATGGCTACACCTTC. Its translation is CASRENRGLNYGYTF.